The rows below give T cell receptor beta chains drawn from one sample of a study of cytomegalovirus exposure and HLA in healthy donors. Profiled with immunoSEQ multiplex PCR; TCRdb holds only in-frame clones, not every one. The sample records about 150,000 clones, over 60% being singletons. Sequenced input: PBMCs. All receptors derive from a woman aged 40 to 50 in good health and CMV-seronegative. Both conserved end residues are part of each CDR3.

V gene: TRBV7-9; CDR3 protein: CASSTRTVEETQYF
V gene: TRBV6-1; CDR3 protein: CASSDFGGTYEQYF
V gene: TRBV4-1; CDR3 protein: CASSQDLVDPYEQYF
V gene: TRBV6-4; CDR3 protein: CASSAIDSGANVLTF
V gene: TRBV18; CDR3 protein: CASSPMDSTRDTQYF
V gene: TRBV28; CDR3 protein: CASSLGQMNTEAFF
V gene: TRBV5-1; CDR3 protein: CASSLGREGEKLFF
V gene: TRBV28; CDR3 protein: CASSLGQSYEQYF
V gene: TRBV10-2; CDR3 protein: CASSGQAGYTF
V gene: TRBV5-1; CDR3 protein: CASSGWIGMVNEQYF
V gene: TRBV28; CDR3 protein: CASSWPGGNSPLHF
V gene: TRBV11-2; CDR3 protein: CASRHIQGQGSYTF
V gene: TRBV6-1; CDR3 protein: CASSEVTGEKAFF